These 8 T cell receptor beta chains were all obtained from the same sample, sequenced in a study of shared clonotypes between healthy human individuals. Generated by immunoSEQ multiplex PCR, the TCRdb table keeps only in-frame clones and is missing some. Among millions of clones, 85% to 95% were seen once, and the ten largest hold 1.1%. The naive CD8 subset, CD45RO-negative cells positively selected for CCR7, excluded terminally differentiated effector memory CD45RA+ cells. The material sequenced was naive CD8+ T cells sorted from blood. These receptors were obtained from a man younger than 30 in good health.

The chain has TRBV12-2 and TRBJ1-4; TRBD1 was called by the table and not checked on the DNA. TRBV12-2 is a known pseudogene. The CDR3 length is 13 residues. Written as DNA, the CDR3 is TGTGCAAGTCGCTACCAAGACAGTGAAAAACTGTTTTTT. It translates to CASRYQDSEKLFF.

J is TRBJ2-7 and V is TRBV11-2; D ambiguous. This CDR3 is 14 amino acids long. V lost 2 bases to trimming and J lost 5 bases, with 13 bases between them. Per germline, CDR1 SGHAT and CDR2 FQNNGV. In DNA form, the CDR3 reads TGTGCCAGCAGCTTAATAGGAATCGGTAACGAGCAGTACTTC. Protein sequence: CASSLIGIGNEQYF.

This clone was observed a single time. The chain is built from TRBV5-6 and TRBJ2-7; D tentatively reads TRBD1 or TRBD2 (5 bases each). Trimming pared 7 bases from V and 3 bases from J, leaving 14 bases between. The length of the CDR3 is 13 residues. Germline V lookup: CDR1 SGHDT, CDR2 YYEEEE. The CDR3 region is CASFSGTSYEQYF. In nucleotides, the CDR3 is TGTGCCAGCTTCTCCGGGACGAGCTACGAGCAGTACTTC.

CDR3 sequence reads: CASSQEEGWEQYF. CDR3 bases: TGCGCCAGCAGCCAAGAAGAAGGGTGGGAGCAGTACTTC. The rearrangement links TRBV4-1 to TRBJ2-5; maybe TRBD2 (5 bases). The CDR3 covers 13 residues. CDR1 MGHRA and CDR2 YSYEKL come from the germline V gene. V gave up 0 bases and J gave up 11 bases, with 13 bases separating them.

This chain connects TRBV29-1 to TRBJ2-2, with D tentatively TRBD1 (5 bases). The V end lost 1 base, the J end lost 5 bases, and 8 bases lay between the germline ends. The CDR3 is 13 residues long. The germline V gene has CDR1 SQVTM and CDR2 ANQGSEA. The CDR3 coding sequence is TGCAGCGTTGAAGTCAGGGATACCGGGGAGCTGTTTTTT. Its translation is CSVEVRDTGELFF.

The chain joins TRBV19 to TRBJ2-1; D unclear. This CDR3 contains 14 residues. V lost 3 bases and J 10 bases, leaving 16 bases between the germline ends. Germline CDR1 LNHDA, CDR2 SQIVND (reference sequence). The CDR3 sequence is CASSILLEAQEQFF. As DNA, the CDR3 is TGTGCCAGTAGTATTTTGCTAGAAGCCCAAGAGCAGTTCTTC.

The rearrangement joins TRBV6-1 to TRBJ2-5; 8 bases line up with TRBD2. This CDR3 is 15 amino acids long. V shed 6 bases and J 5 bases; nucleotides not matched to a gene: 11. Germline assignment: CDR1 MNHNS and CDR2 SASEGT. The CDR3 is CASRGLVGEAETQYF. In DNA form, the CDR3 reads TGTGCCAGCAGGGGACTAGTCGGGGAGGCGGAGACCCAGTACTTC.

J is TRBJ2-7 and V is TRBV11-2; D gene ambiguous. The germline V gene has CDR1 SGHAT and CDR2 FQNNGV. This CDR3 contains 12 residues. With 2 bases removed from V and 5 bases from J, the gap between germline ends came to 7 bases. DNA for the CDR3: TGTGCCAGCAGCTTAAGTTCGAACGAGCAGTACTTC. Its translation: CASSLSSNEQYF. The whole variable domain, remainder taken from reference TRBV11-2 and TRBJ2-7, is EAGVAQSPRYKIIEKRQSVAFWCNPISGHATLYWYQQILGQGPKLLIQFQNNGVVDDSQLPKDRFSAERLKGVDSTLKIQPAKLEDSAVYLCASSLSSNEQYFGPGTRLTVT.